This T cell receptor beta chain appears in the sequencing data of a study of cytomegalovirus exposure and HLA in healthy donors. Study-level points and caveats: Later analysis identified 16,951 TCR beta sequences associated with HLA alleles, using a false discovery rate threshold of 0.05.

With regard to this clone: What it binds is unknown.

Use of 60 Vbeta and 13 Jbeta primers characterized the PCR. Sequencing was performed with immunoSEQ multiplex PCR; in TCRdb, only in-frame clones are kept and a portion is missing. The data contain about 83,000 clones, about 81% of them singletons. Per germline, CDR1 LNHDA and CDR2 SQIVND (reference sequence). CDR3 length equals 13 residues. Trimming cost V 5 bases and J 6 bases, with 11 bases left between them. The TCR sequence derives from a man between 60 and 75 years old in good health and CMV-seronegative. The J gene is TRBJ1-5, the V gene TRBV19; D gene ambiguous. The sequencing sample was made of PBMCs. As DNA, the CDR3 is TGTGCCAGTAGTGTAAATGAGGTTCAGCCCCAGCATTTT. Translated: CASSVNEVQPQHF.